This TCR beta chain originates from a study of shared clonotypes between healthy human individuals. Germline V gene data show CDR1 as SGHAT and CDR2 as FQNNGV. CDR3 length equals 13 residues. V was cut by 10 bases and J by 5 bases, with 18 bases left in between. For sorted subsets, roughly 200 ng DNA per replicate equaled approximately 30,000 T cell genomes. The data were produced by immunoSEQ multiplex PCR, yet TCRdb's version contains in-frame clones alone and is incomplete. The sample holds 330,000 or so clones, around 67% seen once. The material sequenced was memory CD4+ T cells sorted from blood. Stated subset: CD45RA-negative fraction. The TCR comes from a man aged 25-45 years in good health. This sequence joins TRBV11-2 and TRBJ2-7; possibly TRBD2 for D (6 bases). Here the CDR3 DNA reads TGTGCCACGGGGGTTTCTTCGGTCCACGAGCAGTACTTC. It yields the protein CATGVSSVHEQYF.